The sequence of this T cell receptor beta chain was determined in a study of blood T cell repertoires in COVID-19. Study details: T cells, B-cell-depleted T cells, or PBMCs supplied cDNA or gDNA.

Participants had their cohort set by participant-reported clinical history. Donors in Cohort 3 counted as recovered after two negative PCRs, clearance, or symptom resolution. Repertoires were generated with immunoSEQ multiplex PCR, while TCRdb's copy carries only in-frame clones and drops some. The table includes approximately 450,000 clones, approximately 90% detected once. The V gene's germline CDR1 is SGHTA and CDR2 FQGNSA. The CDR3 has 15 amino acids. The V and J ends lost 1 base and 6 bases, in that order; junction bases with no gene match: 2. The sequenced sample was PBMCs or T cells enriched from blood (not recorded which). The source is a man younger than 45 who had recovered from COVID-19. V and J are TRBV7-2 and TRBJ2-1, with 11 bases matching TRBD2. CDR3 loop: CASSLELAGVNEQFF. In DNA form, the CDR3 reads TGTGCCAGCAGCTTAGAACTAGCGGGAGTCAATGAGCAGTTCTTC.